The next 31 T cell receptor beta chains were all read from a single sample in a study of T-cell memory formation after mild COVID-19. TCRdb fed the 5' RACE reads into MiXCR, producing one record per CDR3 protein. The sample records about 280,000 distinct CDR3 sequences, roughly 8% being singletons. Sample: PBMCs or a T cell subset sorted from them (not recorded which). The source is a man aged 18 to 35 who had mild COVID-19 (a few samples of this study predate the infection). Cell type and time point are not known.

The CDR3 spells CASSRTGSSDSPLHF. CDR3 bases: TGTGCCAGCAGCCGGACAGGGAGTTCGGATTCACCCCTCCACTTT. This rearrangement joins TRBV7-9 to TRBJ1-6; TRBD1 aligns across 8 bases. The CDR3 covers 15 residues. The germline V gene has CDR1 SEHNR and CDR2 FQNEAQ (reference sequence). V lost 5 bases and J lost 8; bases outside the gene matches: 8.

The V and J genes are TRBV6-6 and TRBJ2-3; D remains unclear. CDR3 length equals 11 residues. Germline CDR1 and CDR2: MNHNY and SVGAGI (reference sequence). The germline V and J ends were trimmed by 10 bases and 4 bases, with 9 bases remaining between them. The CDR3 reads CATAWADTQYF. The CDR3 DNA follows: TGTGCCACCGCTTGGGCAGATACGCAGTATTTT.

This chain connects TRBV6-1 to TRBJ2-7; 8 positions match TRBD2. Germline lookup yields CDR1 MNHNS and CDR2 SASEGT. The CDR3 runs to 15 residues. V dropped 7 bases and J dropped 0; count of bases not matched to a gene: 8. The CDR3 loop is CASKVSGESSYEQYF. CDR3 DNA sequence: TGTGCCAGCAAAGTTAGCGGGGAGAGCTCCTACGAGCAGTACTTC.

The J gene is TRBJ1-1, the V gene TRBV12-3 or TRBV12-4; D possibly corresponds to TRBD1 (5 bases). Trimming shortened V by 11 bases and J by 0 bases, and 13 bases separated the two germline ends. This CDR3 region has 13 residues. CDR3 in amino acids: CAHARGMNTEAFF. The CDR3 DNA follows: TGTGCCCACGCACGGGGCATGAACACTGAAGCTTTCTTT.

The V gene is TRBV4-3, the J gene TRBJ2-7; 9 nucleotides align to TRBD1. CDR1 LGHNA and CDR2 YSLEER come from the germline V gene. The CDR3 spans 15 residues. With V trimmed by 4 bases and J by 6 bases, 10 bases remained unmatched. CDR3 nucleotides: TGCGCCAGCAGCCCATCGGGACAGGGAAGTTTCGAGCAGTACTTC. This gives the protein CASSPSGQGSFEQYF.

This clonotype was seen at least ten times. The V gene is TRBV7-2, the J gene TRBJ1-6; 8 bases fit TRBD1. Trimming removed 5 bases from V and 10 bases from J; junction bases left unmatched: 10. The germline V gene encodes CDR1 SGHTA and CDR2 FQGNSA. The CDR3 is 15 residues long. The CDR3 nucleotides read TGTGCCAGCAGCGGGGGCGGACAGGGCAGATCACCCCTCCACTTT. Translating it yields CASSGGGQGRSPLHF.

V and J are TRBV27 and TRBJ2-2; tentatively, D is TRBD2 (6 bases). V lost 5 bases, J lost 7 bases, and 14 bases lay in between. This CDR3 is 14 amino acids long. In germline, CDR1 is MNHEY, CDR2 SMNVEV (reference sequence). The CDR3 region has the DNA TGTGCCAGCAGTCCCCGGCGGGGTGGCGGGGAGCTGTTTTTT. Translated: CASSPRRGGGELFF.

CDR3 DNA: TGCAGTGCTATAGCGGGAACCACAGATACGCAGTATTTT. Translation gives CSAIAGTTDTQYF. The chain links TRBV20-1 to TRBJ2-3, with TRBD2 identical over 8 bases. Germline trimming cut 4 bases from V and 2 bases from J; bases unmatched to any gene: 2. The CDR3 has 13 amino acids. Germline V gene data show CDR1 as DFQATT and CDR2 as SNEGSKA (reference sequence).

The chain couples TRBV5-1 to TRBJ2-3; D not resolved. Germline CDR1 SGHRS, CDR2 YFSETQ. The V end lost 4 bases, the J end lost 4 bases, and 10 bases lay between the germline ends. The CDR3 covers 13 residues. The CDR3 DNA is TGCGCCAGCAGCGCCGACGGCCCAGATACGCAGTATTTT. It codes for CASSADGPDTQYF.

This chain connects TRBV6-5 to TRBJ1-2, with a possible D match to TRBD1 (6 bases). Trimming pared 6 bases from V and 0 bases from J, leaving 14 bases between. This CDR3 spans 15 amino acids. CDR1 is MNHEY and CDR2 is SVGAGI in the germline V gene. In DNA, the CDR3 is TGTGCCAGCAGGCCCCCAGGGGAAGCTAACTATGGCTACACCTTC. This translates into CASRPPGEANYGYTF.

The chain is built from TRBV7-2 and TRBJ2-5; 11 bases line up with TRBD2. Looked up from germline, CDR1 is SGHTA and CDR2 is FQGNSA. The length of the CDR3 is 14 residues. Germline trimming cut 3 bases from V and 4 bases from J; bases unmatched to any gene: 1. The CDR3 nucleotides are TGTGCCAGCAGCTTTAGCGGGGGGGCAGAGACCCAGTACTTC. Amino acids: CASSFSGGAETQYF.

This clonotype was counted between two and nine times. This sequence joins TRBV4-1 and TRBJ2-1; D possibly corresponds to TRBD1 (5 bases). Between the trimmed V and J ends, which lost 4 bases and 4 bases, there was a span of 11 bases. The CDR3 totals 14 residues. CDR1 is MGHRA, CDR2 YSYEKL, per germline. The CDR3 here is CASSPVGVYNEQFF. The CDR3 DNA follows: TGCGCCAGCAGCCCTGTAGGGGTGTACAATGAGCAGTTCTTC.

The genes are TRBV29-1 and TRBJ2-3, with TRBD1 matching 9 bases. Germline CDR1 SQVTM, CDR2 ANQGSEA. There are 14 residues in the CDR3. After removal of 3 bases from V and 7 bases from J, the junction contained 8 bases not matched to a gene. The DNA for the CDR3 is TGCAGCGTTGATTGGGGACAGGGCTCCCATACGCAGTATTTT. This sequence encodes CSVDWGQGSHTQYF.

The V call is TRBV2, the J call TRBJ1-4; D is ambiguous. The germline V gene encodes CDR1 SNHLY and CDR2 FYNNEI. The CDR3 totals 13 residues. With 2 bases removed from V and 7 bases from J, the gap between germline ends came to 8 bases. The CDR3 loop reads CASSEFTAEKLFF. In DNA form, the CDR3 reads TGTGCCAGCAGTGAATTCACAGCTGAAAAACTGTTTTTT. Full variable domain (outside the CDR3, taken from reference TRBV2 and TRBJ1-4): EPEVTQTPSHQVTQMGQEVILRCVPISNHLYFYWYRQILGQKVEFLVSFYNNEISEKSEIFDDQFSVERPDGSNFTLKIRSTKLEDSAMYFCASSEFTAEKLFFGSGTQLSVL.

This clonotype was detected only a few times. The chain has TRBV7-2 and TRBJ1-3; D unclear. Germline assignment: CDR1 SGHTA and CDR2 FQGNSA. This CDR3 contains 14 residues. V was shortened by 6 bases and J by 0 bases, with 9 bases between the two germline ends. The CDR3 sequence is CASRPGPSGNTIYF. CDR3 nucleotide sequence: TGTGCCAGCAGGCCTGGGCCCTCTGGAAACACCATATATTTT. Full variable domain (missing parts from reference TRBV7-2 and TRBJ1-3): GAGVSQSPSNKVTEKGKDVELRCDPISGHTALYWYRQSLGQGLEFLIYFQGNSAPDKSGLPSDRFSAERTGGSVSTLTIQRTQQEDSAVYLCASRPGPSGNTIYFGEGSWLTVV.

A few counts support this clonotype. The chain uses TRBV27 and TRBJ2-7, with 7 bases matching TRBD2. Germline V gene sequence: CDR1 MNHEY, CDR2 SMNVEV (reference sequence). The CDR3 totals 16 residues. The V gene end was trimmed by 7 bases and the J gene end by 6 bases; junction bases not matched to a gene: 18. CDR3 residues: CASTLPSEGAGSEQYV. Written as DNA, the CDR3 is TGTGCCAGCACCTTACCATCTGAGGGAGCGGGGAGCGAGCAGTACGTC.

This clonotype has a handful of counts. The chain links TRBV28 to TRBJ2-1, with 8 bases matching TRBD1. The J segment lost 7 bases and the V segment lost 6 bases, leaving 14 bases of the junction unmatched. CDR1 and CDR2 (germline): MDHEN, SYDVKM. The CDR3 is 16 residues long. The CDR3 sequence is CASSLTTGAGGNEQFF. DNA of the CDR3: TGTGCCAGCAGCCTAACGACAGGGGCGGGTGGAAATGAGCAGTTCTTC.

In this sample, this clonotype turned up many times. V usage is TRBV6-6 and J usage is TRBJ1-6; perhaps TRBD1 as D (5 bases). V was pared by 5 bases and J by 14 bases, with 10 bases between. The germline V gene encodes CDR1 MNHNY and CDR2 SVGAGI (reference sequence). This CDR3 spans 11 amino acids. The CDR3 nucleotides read TGTGCCAGCAGTCCAACAGGTACCCTCCACTTT. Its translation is CASSPTGTLHF.

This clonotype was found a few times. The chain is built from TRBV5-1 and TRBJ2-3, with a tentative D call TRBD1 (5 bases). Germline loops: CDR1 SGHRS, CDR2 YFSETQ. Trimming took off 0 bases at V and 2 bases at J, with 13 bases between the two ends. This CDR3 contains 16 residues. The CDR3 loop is CASSLVPGLSTDTQYF. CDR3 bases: TGCGCCAGCAGCTTGGTGCCAGGGTTATCCACAGATACGCAGTATTTT.

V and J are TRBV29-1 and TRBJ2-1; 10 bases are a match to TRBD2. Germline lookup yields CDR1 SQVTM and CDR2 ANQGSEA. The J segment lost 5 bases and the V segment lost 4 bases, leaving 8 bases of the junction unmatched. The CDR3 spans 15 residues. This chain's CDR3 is CSVAGSGLADNEQFF. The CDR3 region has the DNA TGCAGCGTTGCGGGGTCCGGACTAGCGGACAATGAGCAGTTCTTC.

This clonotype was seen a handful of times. CDR3 sequence: CASRGRTGETGELFF. As DNA, the CDR3 is TGTGCCAGTAGGGGCCGGACAGGGGAGACCGGGGAGCTGTTTTTT. J is TRBJ2-2 and V is TRBV19, with 9 bases identical to TRBD1. Germline loops: CDR1 LNHDA, CDR2 SQIVND (reference sequence). V trimming: 6 bases; J trimming: 5 bases; junction bases outside the gene matches: 7. The CDR3 is made up of 15 amino acids. The full variable domain, completed using reference TRBV19 and TRBJ2-2, is DGGITQSPKYLFRKEGQNVTLSCEQNLNHDAMYWYRQDPGQGLRLIYYSQIVNDFQKGDIAEGYSVSREKKESFPLTVTSAQKNPTAFYLCASRGRTGETGELFFGEGSRLTVL.

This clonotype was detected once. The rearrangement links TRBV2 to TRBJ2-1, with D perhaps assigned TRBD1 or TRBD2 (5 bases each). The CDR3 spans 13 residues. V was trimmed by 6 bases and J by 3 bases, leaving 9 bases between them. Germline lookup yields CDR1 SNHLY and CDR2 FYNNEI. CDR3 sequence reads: CASRDTSYNEQFF. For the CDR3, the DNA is TGTGCCAGCAGGGACACTAGCTACAATGAGCAGTTCTTC.

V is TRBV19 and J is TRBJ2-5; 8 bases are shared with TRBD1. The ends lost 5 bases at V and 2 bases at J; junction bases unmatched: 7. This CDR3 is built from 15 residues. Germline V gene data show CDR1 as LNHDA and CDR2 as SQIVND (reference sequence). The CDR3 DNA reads TGTGCCAGTAGTTATCACAGGGGGAGGCAAGAGACCCAGTACTTC. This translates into CASSYHRGRQETQYF.

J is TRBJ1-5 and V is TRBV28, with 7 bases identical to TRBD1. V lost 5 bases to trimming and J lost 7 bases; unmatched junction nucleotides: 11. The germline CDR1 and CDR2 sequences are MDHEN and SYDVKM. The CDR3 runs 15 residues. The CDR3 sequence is CASSHRGAPYQPQHF. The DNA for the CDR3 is TGTGCCAGCAGTCACAGGGGCGCACCCTACCAGCCCCAGCATTTT.

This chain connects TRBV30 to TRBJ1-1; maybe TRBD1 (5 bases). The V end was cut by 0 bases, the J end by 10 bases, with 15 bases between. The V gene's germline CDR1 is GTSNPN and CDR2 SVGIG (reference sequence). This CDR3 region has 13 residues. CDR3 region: CAWSVQGGVRAFF. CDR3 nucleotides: TGTGCCTGGAGTGTGCAGGGCGGCGTTAGAGCTTTCTTT.

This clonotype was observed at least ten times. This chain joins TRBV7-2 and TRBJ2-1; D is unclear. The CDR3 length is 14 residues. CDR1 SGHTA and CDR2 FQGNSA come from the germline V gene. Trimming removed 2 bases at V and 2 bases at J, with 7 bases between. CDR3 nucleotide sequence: TGTGCCAGCAGCTTACTAAGTCCCTACAATGAGCAGTTCTTC. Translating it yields CASSLLSPYNEQFF.

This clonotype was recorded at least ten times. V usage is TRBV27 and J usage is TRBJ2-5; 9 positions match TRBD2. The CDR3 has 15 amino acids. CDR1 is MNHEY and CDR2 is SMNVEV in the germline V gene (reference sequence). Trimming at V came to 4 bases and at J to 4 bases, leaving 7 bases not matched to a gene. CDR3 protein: CASSYERGVGETQYF. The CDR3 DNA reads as TGTGCCAGCAGTTACGAGCGGGGGGTAGGAGAGACCCAGTACTTC.

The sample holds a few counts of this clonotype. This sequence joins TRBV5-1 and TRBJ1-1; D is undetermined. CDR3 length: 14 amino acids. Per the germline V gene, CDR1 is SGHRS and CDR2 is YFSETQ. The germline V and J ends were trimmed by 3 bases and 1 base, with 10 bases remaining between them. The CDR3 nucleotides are TGCGCCAGCAGCTACCAGACGGCGAACACTGAAGCTTTCTTT. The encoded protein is CASSYQTANTEAFF.

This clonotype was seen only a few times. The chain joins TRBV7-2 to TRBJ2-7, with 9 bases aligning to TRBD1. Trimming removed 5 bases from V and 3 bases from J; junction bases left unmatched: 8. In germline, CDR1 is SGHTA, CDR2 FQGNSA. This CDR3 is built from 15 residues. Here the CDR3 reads CASSLFETGGYEQYF. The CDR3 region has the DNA TGTGCCAGCAGCCTCTTTGAGACAGGGGGCTACGAGCAGTACTTC.

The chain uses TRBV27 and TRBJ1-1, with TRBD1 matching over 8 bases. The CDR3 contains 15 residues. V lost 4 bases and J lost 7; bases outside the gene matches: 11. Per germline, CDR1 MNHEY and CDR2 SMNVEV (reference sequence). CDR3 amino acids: CASSSRPTQGVEAFF. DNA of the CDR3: TGTGCCAGCAGTTCCAGGCCGACACAGGGGGTTGAAGCTTTCTTT.

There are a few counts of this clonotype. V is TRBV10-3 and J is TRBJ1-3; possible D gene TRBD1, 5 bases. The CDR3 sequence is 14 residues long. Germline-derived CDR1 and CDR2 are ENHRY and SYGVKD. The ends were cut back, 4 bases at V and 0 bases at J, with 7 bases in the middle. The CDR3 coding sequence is TGTGCCATCAGTGCCGACAGCTCTGGAAACACCATATATTTT. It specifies CAISADSSGNTIYF.